One sample yielded the 8 T cell receptor beta chains listed below, sequenced in a study of cytomegalovirus exposure and HLA in healthy donors. Vbeta (60) and Jbeta (13) primers were used in the PCR. Using immunoSEQ multiplex PCR, the repertoire was profiled, and TCRdb retains in-frame clones only, with some absent. The sample shows 120,000 or so clones, over 70% of them seen only once. The sequencing sample was made of PBMCs. Source of these receptors: a woman aged 18-29 years in good health and CMV-seronegative.

The chain combines TRBV10-3 with TRBJ2-2; 9 nucleotides line up with TRBD1. Germline CDR1 is ENHRY and CDR2 is SYGVKD. The CDR3 runs 17 residues. V gave up 2 bases and J gave up 5 bases; unmatched junction bases: 9. In DNA form, the CDR3 reads TGTGCCATCAGTGAGCGAAACAGGGGGCGCGGGACCGGGGAGCTGTTTTTT. This translates into CAISERNRGRGTGELFF.

V and J are TRBV2 and TRBJ1-2; possibly TRBD1 for D (6 bases). Trimming stripped 0 bases from V and 8 bases from J, with 16 bases between. Germline lookup yields CDR1 SNHLY and CDR2 FYNNEI. This CDR3 spans 15 amino acids. The CDR3 loop reads CASSEARRTVRGYTF. CDR3 in DNA: TGTGCCAGCAGTGAAGCGAGGCGGACAGTTCGGGGCTACACCTTC.

J is TRBJ2-5 and V is TRBV6-1, with 7 bases aligning to TRBD2. Near its end, the DNA agrees better with TRBJ2-7, so the J call may be wrong. This CDR3 comprises 16 residues. Germline-derived CDR1 and CDR2 are MNHNS and SASEGT. The CDR3 protein is CASSEPVMAGAYEQYF. CDR3 nucleotide sequence: TGTGCCAGCAGTGAACCGGTGATGGCGGGAGCCTACGAGCAGTACTTC.

This clone was found once. This chain connects TRBV27 to TRBJ2-1; 7 nucleotides match TRBD1. V dropped 6 bases and J dropped 3; count of bases not matched to a gene: 8. Per the germline V gene, CDR1 is MNHEY and CDR2 is SMNVEV (reference sequence). This CDR3 is built from 15 residues. The CDR3 DNA is TGTGCCAGCAGCGGGTTCCGGGACAGCTACAATGAGCAGTTCTTC. Protein: CASSGFRDSYNEQFF.

V and J are TRBV5-6 and TRBJ2-3; 9 bases are shared with TRBD2. The CDR3 is made up of 17 amino acids. Germline CDR1 reads SGHDT; CDR2 reads YYEEEE. The trim removed 3 bases at V and 6 bases at J, leaving 14 bases unmatched. In nucleotides, the CDR3 is TGTGCCAGCAGCTCCCCACCTCTAGCGGGAATGGCGGATACGCAGTATTTT. Translated, it gives CASSSPPLAGMADTQYF.

The rearrangement links TRBV6-1 to TRBJ1-2, with TRBD1 matching over 7 bases. Per germline, CDR1 MNHNS and CDR2 SASEGT. V was clipped by 3 bases and J by 4 bases; unmatched bases: 8. The CDR3 spans 15 residues. The CDR3: CASSEKGAKVYGYTF. The DNA for the CDR3 is TGTGCCAGCAGTGAGAAGGGGGCTAAGGTCTATGGCTACACCTTC.

V usage is TRBV6-5 and J usage is TRBJ1-6; TRBD1 aligns across 7 bases. CDR1 is MNHEY, CDR2 SVGAGI, per germline. There are 14 residues in the CDR3. J gave up 8 bases and V 5 bases, and 6 bases lay outside the gene matches. CDR3 bases: TGTGCCAGCAGTCAGACAGGGTTGGATTCACCCCTCCACTTT. It yields the protein CASSQTGLDSPLHF.

This clone was detected a few times. The chain is built from TRBV5-1 and TRBJ1-4; D ambiguous. Trimming left V 0 bases short and J 8 bases short, with 8 bases between. Germline V lookup: CDR1 SGHRS, CDR2 YFSETQ. The CDR3 consists of 13 residues. CDR3 protein: CASSLGESEKLFF. The CDR3 DNA sequence: TGCGCCAGCAGCTTGGGCGAAAGCGAAAAACTGTTTTTT.